This T cell receptor (beta chain) stems from a study of spatial heterogeneity in lung cancer. A distinct unique molecular identifier was carried by each TCR cDNA molecule. From the 5' RACE reads, TCRdb called clonotypes with MiXCR, one entry per CDR3 protein. This sample has around 13,000 distinct CDR3 sequences, with under 6% found just once. Study-wide points: Within tumors, counts of expanded alpha and beta TCRs tracked tumor mutation counts. Ubiquitous and regional expanded TCR counts correlated with ubiquitous and regional nonsynonymous mutations, respectively.

A remark on this clonotype: Antigen unknown.

J was trimmed by 8 bases and V by 0 bases; bases with no gene match: 5. The length of the CDR3 is 15 residues. The V gene's germline CDR1 is MGHRA and CDR2 YSYEKL. The time point denotes: sample taken at primary tumor resection. The donors comprised 70 to 85 untreated early-stage non-small cell lung cancer patients. TCRs were sequenced from unsorted whole RNA of tumor, nontumor lung or PBMC. This sequence was found in a male donor with early-stage non-small cell lung cancer. This specimen consisted of lung tumor tissue, obtained at surgery. The genes are TRBV4-1 and TRBJ1-2; 11 nucleotides match TRBD1. CDR3 amino acids: CASSQDGQGAGGYTF. The CDR3 DNA is TGCGCCAGCAGCCAAGATGGACAGGGGGCAGGCGGCTACACCTTC.